The clone carrying this T cell receptor beta chain turned up a few times. Its antigen is unknown. These data originate in a study of beta chain features in type 1 diabetes. General study findings and limits: Since sequencing was performed on cDNA, cells with high TCR expression could be over-represented. Shorter TCRB CDR3s, moderately but significantly so, were found in Type 1 diabetes patients in all four CD4+ subsets.

Investigators reverse transcribed all isolated RNA, so they sequenced expressed TCRB transcripts. Produced via immunoSEQ multiplex PCR; TCRdb's table is partial and in-frame only. The data show hundreds of thousands of clones, about an eighth seen once. V gave up 1 base and J gave up 3 bases, with 7 bases separating them. Germline V CDR1 and CDR2: SGHRS, YFSETQ. The CDR3 contains 13 residues. The chain recombines TRBV5-1 with TRBJ2-5; D is undetermined. The clonotype comes from a woman aged 18-29 years in good health. The sequencing input was naive CD4+ T cells from blood. CDR3 amino acids: CASSLIVEETQYF. The CDR3 region has the DNA TGCGCCAGCAGCTTGATCGTAGAAGAGACCCAGTACTTC.